The 10 T cell receptor beta chains below come from one sample, sequenced in a study of blood T cells in healthy people across ages. Through a sample-barcoded 5' primer and a J-beta primer mix, a second PCR was run for about 6 to 11 cycles. MiXCR, run by TCRdb on the 5' RACE reads, gives a single entry per CDR3 protein. The table has over a million distinct CDR3 sequences, roughly 40% seen once; the top ten hold 6.5% to 10%. The sample consisted of blood. The receptors stem from a woman between 18 and 29 years old in good health.

This chain links TRBV6-6 with TRBJ2-4; possibly TRBD2 for D (7 bases). The DNA matches TRBJ2-7 better at its end, which makes the J call doubtful. The CDR3 runs 14 residues. Germline V gene sequence: CDR1 MNHNY, CDR2 SVGAGI (reference sequence). The CDR3: CATQQGGSLNEQYF. Written as DNA, the CDR3 is TGTGCCACCCAACAGGGAGGGAGCTTGAACGAGCAGTACTTC.

This chain connects TRBV25-1 to TRBJ2-1; TRBD2 matches 11 bases. V lost 3 bases and J lost 4; bases outside the gene matches: 5. This CDR3 has 16 amino acids. The germline CDR1 and CDR2 sequences are MGHDK and SYGVNS. CDR3 nucleotide sequence: TGTGCCAGCAGTGACTTGGGACTAGCGGATTACAATGAGCAGTTCTTC. The encoded protein is CASSDLGLADYNEQFF.

This clonotype was observed a few times. The chain recombines TRBV6-5 with TRBJ1-1; D ambiguous. This CDR3 spans 15 amino acids. From germline, CDR1 is MNHEY and CDR2 SVGAGI. Trimming took 5 bases from V and 5 from J, leaving 18 bases between them. This CDR3 is CASSIPRSFGTEAFF. For the CDR3, the DNA is TGTGCCAGCAGTATCCCCCGCTCCTTTGGGACTGAAGCTTTCTTT.

V and J are TRBV7-6 and TRBJ1-2; perhaps TRBD1 as D (6 bases). CDR3 length: 16 amino acids. Looked up from germline, CDR1 is SGHVS and CDR2 is FNYEAQ. V was trimmed by 3 bases and J by 5 bases, leaving 19 bases between them. The CDR3 spells CASSLQPGQSFYGYTF. The CDR3 DNA reads TGTGCCAGCAGCTTGCAACCGGGACAAAGCTTTTATGGCTACACCTTC.

This chain connects TRBV11-2 to TRBJ1-2; D is unclear. V lost 5 bases to trimming and J lost 2 bases, with 12 bases between them. The germline gives CDR1 SGHAT, CDR2 FQNNGV. CDR3 size: 14 residues. The CDR3 DNA follows: TGTGCCAGCAGCCCTTCGGTACAGAACTATGGCTACACCTTC. Its translation: CASSPSVQNYGYTF.

The chain combines TRBV24-1 with TRBJ2-1; 11 bases fit TRBD2. Trimming at V came to 5 bases and at J to 5 bases, leaving 7 bases not matched to a gene. Germline-derived CDR1 and CDR2 are KGHDR and SFDVKD. The CDR3 consists of 16 residues. The CDR3 spells CATSALTSGADNEQFF. The DNA for the CDR3 is TGTGCCACCAGTGCCCTGACTAGCGGGGCAGACAATGAGCAGTTCTTC.

The chain is built from TRBV20-1 and TRBJ2-1; 9 bases line up with TRBD2. Per germline, CDR1 DFQATT and CDR2 SNEGSKA (reference sequence). V trimming: 6 bases; J trimming: 7 bases; junction bases outside the gene matches: 10. The CDR3 covers 14 residues. The CDR3 DNA is TGCAGTGCCGGCGGCGGGGGGGCTATGAATGAGCAGTTCTTC. Translation: CSAGGGGAMNEQFF.

This clonotype was picked up a small number of times. The rearrangement joins TRBV20-1 to TRBJ2-6; weak D call: TRBD1 (6 bases). V lost 4 bases, J lost 5 bases, and 12 bases lay in between. The CDR3 spans 14 residues. Germline V gene sequence: CDR1 DFQATT, CDR2 SNEGSKA (reference sequence). The CDR3 sequence: CSATGAGWANVLTF. CDR3 DNA: TGCAGTGCTACAGGGGCTGGTTGGGCCAACGTCCTGACTTTC.

The chain recombines TRBV12-3 or TRBV12-4 with TRBJ1-2; D unclear. The ends were cut back, 3 bases at V and 4 bases at J, with 15 bases in the middle. The CDR3 is made up of 15 amino acids. This CDR3 is CASSFYDLVFYGYTF. In DNA form, the CDR3 reads TGTGCCAGCAGTTTCTACGATCTGGTGTTCTATGGCTACACCTTC.

In this sample, this clonotype turned up a few times. The rearrangement joins TRBV10-3 to TRBJ2-7; 14 bases fit TRBD2. CDR3 length: 15 residues. Germline V gene lookup returns CDR1 ENHRY and CDR2 SYGVKD. The V and J ends lost 9 bases and 4 bases, in that order; junction bases with no gene match: 8. The CDR3 sequence is CAMREGLAGGYEQYF. In DNA form, the CDR3 reads TGTGCCATGAGGGAAGGACTAGCGGGAGGTTACGAGCAGTACTTC.